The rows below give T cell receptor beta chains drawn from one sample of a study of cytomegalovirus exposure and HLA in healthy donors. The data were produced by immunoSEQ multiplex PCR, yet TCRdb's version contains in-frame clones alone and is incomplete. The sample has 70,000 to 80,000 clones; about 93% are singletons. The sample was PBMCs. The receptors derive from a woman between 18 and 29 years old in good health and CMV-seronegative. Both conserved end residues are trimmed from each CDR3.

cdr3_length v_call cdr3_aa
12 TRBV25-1 ASSEAGPYYGYT
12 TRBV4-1 ASSPRTGPFEAF
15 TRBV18 ASSRRASGANTGELF
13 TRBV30 AWSVRLRGFGGYT
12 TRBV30 AWNLGQMNTEAF
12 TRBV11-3 ASSDRTTGYGYT
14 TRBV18 ASSPPIGQGVWEQY
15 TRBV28 ASSFYRGQEDNQPQH
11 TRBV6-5 ASSFGQSYEQY
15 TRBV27 ASSFRRQGYLNTEAF
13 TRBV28 ASTLSLAGSYEQY
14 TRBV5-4 ASSLGLAPSTDTQY
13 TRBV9 ASSTRTGLTGELF
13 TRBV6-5 ASRRTGPRDTEAF
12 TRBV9 ASSGGSSTYGYT
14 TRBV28 ASSLLSGGSYNEQF
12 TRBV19 ASSILSGANVLT
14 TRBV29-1 SVDGLAGARQETQY
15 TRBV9 ASSVDISGGVADTQY
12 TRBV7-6 ASTQPRGTGELF
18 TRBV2 ASSVSMWTSGRRYTGELF
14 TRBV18 ASSPPMGQMNTEAF
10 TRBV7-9 ASTLGGDGYT
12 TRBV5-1 ASSLSGGYNEQF
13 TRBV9 ASSAVQGAYTEAF
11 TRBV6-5 ASSPRGHGEAF
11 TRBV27 ASSLSGSSEAF
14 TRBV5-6 ASSYRTSGGQETQY
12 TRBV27 ASSSARLHRKAF
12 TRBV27 ASSWRGLNTEAF
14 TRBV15 ATSRDGGQTNEKLF
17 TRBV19 ASSIGLIRRGRELEKLF
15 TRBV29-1 SVDPQGAAYGTDTQY
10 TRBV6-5 ASRSRGETQY
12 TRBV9 ASKGISGANVLT
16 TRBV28 ASSQNTWTGGSNQPQH
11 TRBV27 ASSSQSNQPQH
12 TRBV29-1 SAWDTYSGNTIY
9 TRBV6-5 ASGEAGELF
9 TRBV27 ASQGGTEAF
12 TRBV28 ASTVVPGSYEQY
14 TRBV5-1 ASSLGGLAGGREQY
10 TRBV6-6 ASRLAGNTIY
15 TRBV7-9 ASSPGLAGARYNEQF
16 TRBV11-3 ASSLVAITSGSVYEQY
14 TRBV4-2 ASSQEGTSGSYEQY
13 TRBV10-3 AISEGGTSAYEQY
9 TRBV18 ASSRDYEQY
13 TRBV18 ASSPGFEVNYGYT
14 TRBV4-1 ASSQDIRSNHQPQH
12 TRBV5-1 ASKTVPSGSEQY
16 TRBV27 ASSPLAGPTTGTDTQY
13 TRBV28 ASSIPRGSSYEQY
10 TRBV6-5 ASSPSNYGYT
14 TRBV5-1 ASSLGDKFRQETQY
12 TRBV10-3 ALLKEAVPGELF
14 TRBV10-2 ASSVRQGANTGELF
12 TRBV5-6 ASSFGNLAGEAF
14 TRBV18 ASSPGQGATNEKLF
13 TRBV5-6 ASSFFGAPDTEAF